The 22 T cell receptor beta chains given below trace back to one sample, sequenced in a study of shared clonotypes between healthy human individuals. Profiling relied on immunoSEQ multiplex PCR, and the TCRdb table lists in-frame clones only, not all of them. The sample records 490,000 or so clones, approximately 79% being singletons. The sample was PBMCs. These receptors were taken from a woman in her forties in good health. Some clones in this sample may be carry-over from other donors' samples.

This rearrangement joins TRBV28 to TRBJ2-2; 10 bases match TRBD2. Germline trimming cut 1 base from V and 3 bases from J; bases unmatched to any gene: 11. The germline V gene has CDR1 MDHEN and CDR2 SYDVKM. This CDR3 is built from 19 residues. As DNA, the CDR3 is TGTGCCAGCAGTTTATTTAATCCGACTAGCGGGCCTTACACCGGGGAGCTGTTTTTT. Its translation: CASSLFNPTSGPYTGELFF.

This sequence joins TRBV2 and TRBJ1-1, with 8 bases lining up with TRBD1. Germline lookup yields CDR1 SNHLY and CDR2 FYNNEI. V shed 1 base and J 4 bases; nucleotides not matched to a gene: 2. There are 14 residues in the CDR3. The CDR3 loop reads CASSEGQGSTEAFF. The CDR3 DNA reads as TGTGCCAGCAGTGAAGGACAGGGGAGCACTGAAGCTTTCTTT.

CDR3 region: CASSYSSRGSQPQHF. The CDR3 DNA sequence: TGTGCCAGCAGTTACTCCTCCCGGGGAAGTCAGCCCCAGCATTTT. The chain combines TRBV6-5 with TRBJ1-5; D is unresolved. Between the trimmed V and J ends, which lost 0 bases and 6 bases, there was a span of 12 bases. The CDR3 runs 15 residues. The germline gives CDR1 MNHEY, CDR2 SVGAGI.

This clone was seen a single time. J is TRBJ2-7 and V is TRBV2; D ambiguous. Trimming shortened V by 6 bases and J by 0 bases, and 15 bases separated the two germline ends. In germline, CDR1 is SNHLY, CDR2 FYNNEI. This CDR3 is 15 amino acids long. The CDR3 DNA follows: TGTGCCAGCAGCGCCACGGGCTCACCCTCCTACGAGCAGTACTTC. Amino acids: CASSATGSPSYEQYF.

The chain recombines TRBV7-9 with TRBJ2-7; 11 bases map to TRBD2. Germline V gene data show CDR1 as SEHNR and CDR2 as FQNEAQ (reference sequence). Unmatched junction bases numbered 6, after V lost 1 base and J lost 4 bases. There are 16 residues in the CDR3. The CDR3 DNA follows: TGTGCCAGCAGCTTAGTGGTAGCGGGAGGGCTGTACGAGCAGTACTTC. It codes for CASSLVVAGGLYEQYF.

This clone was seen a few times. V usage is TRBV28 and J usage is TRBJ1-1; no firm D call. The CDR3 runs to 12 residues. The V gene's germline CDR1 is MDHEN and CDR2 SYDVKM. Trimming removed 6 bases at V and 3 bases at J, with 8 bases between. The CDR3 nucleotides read TGTGCCAGCAGACTAGGGTACACTGAAGCTTTCTTT. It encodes CASRLGYTEAFF.

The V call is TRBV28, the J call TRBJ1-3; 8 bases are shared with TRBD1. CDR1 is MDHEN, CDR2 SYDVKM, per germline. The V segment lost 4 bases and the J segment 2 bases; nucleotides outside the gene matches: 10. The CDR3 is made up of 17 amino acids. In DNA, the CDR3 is TGTGCCAGCAGTTCCTGGACAGGGACTGTTGCTGGAAACACCATATATTTT. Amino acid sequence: CASSSWTGTVAGNTIYF.

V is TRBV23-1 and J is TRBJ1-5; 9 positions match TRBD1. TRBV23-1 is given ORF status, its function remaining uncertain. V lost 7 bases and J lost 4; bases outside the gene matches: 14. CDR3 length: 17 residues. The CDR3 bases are TGCGCCAGCAATCTCCCGGGGGGACAGGGTGTGAATCAGCCCCAGCATTTT. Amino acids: CASNLPGGQGVNQPQHF.

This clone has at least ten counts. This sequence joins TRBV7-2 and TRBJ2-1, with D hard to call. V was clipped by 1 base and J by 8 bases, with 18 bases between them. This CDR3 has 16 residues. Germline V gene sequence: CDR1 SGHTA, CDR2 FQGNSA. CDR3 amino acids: CASSLGRNIVVDEQFF. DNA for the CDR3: TGTGCCAGCAGCTTAGGGAGAAATATCGTCGTGGATGAGCAGTTCTTC.

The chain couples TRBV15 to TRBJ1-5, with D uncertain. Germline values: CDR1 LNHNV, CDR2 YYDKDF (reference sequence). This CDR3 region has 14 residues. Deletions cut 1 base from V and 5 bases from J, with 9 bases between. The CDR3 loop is CATSRGAGYQPQHF. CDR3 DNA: TGTGCCACCAGCAGAGGAGCGGGTTATCAGCCCCAGCATTTT. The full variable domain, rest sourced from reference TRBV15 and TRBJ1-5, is DAMVIQNPRYQVTQFGKPVTLSCSQTLNHNVMYWYQQKSSQAPKLLFHYYDKDFNNEADTPDNFQSRRPNTSFCFLDIRSPGLGDTAMYLCATSRGAGYQPQHFGDGTRLSIL.

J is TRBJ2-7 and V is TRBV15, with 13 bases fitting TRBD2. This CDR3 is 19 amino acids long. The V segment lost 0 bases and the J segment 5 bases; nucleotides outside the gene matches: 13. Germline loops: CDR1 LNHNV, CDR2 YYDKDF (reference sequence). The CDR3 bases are TGTGCCACCAGCAGAGATACGGGACTAGCGGGGACGTTGATTGACGAGCAGTACTTC. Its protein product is CATSRDTGLAGTLIDEQYF. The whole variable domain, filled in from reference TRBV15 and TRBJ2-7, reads DAMVIQNPRYQVTQFGKPVTLSCSQTLNHNVMYWYQQKSSQAPKLLFHYYDKDFNNEADTPDNFQSRRPNTSFCFLDIRSPGLGDTAMYLCATSRDTGLAGTLIDEQYFGPGTRLTVT.

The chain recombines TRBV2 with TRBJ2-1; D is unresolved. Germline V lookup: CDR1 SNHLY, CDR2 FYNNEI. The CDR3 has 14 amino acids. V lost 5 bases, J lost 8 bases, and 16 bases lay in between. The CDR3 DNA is TGTGCCAGCAGTCTTAGCCCCTTAGTCGATGAGCAGTTCTTC. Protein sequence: CASSLSPLVDEQFF.

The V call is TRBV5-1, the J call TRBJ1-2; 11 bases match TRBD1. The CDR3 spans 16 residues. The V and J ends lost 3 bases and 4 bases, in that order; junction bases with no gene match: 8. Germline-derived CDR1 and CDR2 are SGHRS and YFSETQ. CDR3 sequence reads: CASSSTGTGGGYGYTF. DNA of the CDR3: TGCGCCAGCAGCTCAACCGGGACAGGGGGAGGCTATGGCTACACCTTC.

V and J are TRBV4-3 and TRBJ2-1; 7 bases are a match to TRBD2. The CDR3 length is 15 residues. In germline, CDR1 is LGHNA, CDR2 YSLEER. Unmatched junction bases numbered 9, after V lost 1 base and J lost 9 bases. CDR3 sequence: CASSQVSGSGGEQFF. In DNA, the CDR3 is TGCGCCAGCAGCCAAGTTAGCGGGTCGGGCGGTGAGCAGTTCTTC.

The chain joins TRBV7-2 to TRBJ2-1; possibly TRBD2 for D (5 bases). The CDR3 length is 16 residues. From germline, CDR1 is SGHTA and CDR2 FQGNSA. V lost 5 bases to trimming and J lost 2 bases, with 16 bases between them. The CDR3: CASSAQAGPPYNEQFF. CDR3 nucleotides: TGTGCCAGCAGCGCCCAGGCGGGCCCACCCTACAATGAGCAGTTCTTC.

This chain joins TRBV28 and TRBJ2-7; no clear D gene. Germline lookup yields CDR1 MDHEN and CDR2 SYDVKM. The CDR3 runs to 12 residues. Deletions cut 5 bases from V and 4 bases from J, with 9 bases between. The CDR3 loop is CASSPGWYEQYF. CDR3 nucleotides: TGTGCCAGCAGTCCGGGTTGGTACGAGCAGTACTTC.

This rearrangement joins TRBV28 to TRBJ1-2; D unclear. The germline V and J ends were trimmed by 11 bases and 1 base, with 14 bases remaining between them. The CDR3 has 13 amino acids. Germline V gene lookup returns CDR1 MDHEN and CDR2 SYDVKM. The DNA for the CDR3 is TGTGCCTTAAAACCAGGCCTTAACTATGGCTACACCTTC. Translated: CALKPGLNYGYTF.

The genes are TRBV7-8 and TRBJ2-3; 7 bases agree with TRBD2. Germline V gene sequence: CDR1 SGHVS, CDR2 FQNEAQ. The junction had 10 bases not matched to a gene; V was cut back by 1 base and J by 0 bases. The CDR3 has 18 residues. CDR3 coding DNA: TGTGCCAGCAGCTTAGGAGCCCCTAGCGGCCCTAGCACAGATACGCAGTATTTT. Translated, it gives CASSLGAPSGPSTDTQYF. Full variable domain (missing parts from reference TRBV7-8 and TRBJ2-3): GAGVSQSPRYKVAKRGQDVALRCDPISGHVSLFWYQQALGQGPEFLTYFQNEAQLDKSGLPSDRFFAERPEGSVSTLKIQRTQQEDSAVYLCASSLGAPSGPSTDTQYFGPGTRLTVL.

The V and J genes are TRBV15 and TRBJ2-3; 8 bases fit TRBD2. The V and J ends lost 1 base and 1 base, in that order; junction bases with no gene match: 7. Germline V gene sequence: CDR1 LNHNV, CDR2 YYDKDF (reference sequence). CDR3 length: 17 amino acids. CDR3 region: CATSRGRGAGGTDTQYF. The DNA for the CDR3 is TGTGCCACCAGCAGAGGACGGGGAGCGGGAGGCACAGATACGCAGTATTTT.

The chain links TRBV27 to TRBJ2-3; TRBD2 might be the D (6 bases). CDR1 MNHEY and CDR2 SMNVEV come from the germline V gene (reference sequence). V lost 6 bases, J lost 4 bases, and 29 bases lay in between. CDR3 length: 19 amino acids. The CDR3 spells CASRGRDAYSLTPSDTQYF. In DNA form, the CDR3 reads TGTGCCAGCAGAGGGCGGGACGCTTATAGTTTGACTCCCTCAGATACGCAGTATTTT.

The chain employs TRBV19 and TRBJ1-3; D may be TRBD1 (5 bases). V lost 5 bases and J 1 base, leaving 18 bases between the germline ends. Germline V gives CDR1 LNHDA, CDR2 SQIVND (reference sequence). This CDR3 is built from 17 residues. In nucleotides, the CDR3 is TGTGCCAGTAGTCTCGCCGGGACCCGAGGGTCTGGAAACACCATATATTTT. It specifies CASSLAGTRGSGNTIYF.

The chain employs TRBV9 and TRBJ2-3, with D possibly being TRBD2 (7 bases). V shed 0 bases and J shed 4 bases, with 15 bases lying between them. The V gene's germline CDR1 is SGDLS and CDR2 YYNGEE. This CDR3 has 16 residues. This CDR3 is CASSVGGGGLPDTQYF. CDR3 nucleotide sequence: TGTGCCAGCAGCGTAGGGGGAGGGGGTCTGCCAGATACGCAGTATTTT.